The 2 T cell receptor beta chains below were found in one sample sequenced in a study of T cell repertoires in cytomegalovirus infection. TCRdb redid the calling of the reads with MiXCR, one entry per CDR3 protein. Of 200,000 to 300,000 distinct CDR3 sequences listed, over 9% are singletons. Sequenced input: PBMCs. These receptors originate from a human donor in good health (CMV status not recorded). Some clones in this sample may be carry-over from other donors' samples.

This clonotype appeared many times. The rearrangement links TRBV7-2 to TRBJ1-1; 7 nucleotides agree with TRBD1. V was clipped by 4 bases and J by 1 base; unmatched bases: 3. Germline CDR1 SGHTA, CDR2 FQGNSA. The CDR3 is 14 residues long. In nucleotides, the CDR3 is TGTGCCAGCAGCTGGGGACAGCCGAACACTGAAGCTTTCTTT. Amino acids: CASSWGQPNTEAFF.

This clonotype was counted between two and nine times. The chain uses TRBV20-1 and TRBJ2-7, with D unclear. The CDR3 runs 12 residues. Germline-derived CDR1 and CDR2 are DFQATT and SNEGSKA (reference sequence). The V and J ends lost 0 bases and 0 bases respectively, with 3 bases between them. The CDR3 DNA reads TGCAGTGCTAGAGAGAGCTCCTACGAGCAGTACTTC. Protein sequence: CSARESSYEQYF.